The clone carrying this T cell receptor (beta chain) showed up just a few times. This CDR3 comprises 17 residues. Germline-derived CDR1 and CDR2 are SGHVS and FQNEAQ. Trimming took 5 bases from V and 3 from J, leaving 20 bases between them. Original handling: Amplifying reference gene primers gave estimates of nucleated cell counts. The repertoire was sequenced with immunoSEQ multiplex PCR; TCRdb's copy has only in-frame clones and lacks some. The DNA gave D and trimming, while V, J and clone size come from that table. In the table there are approximately 90,000 clones, 85% of which are singletons. This record belongs to a study of blood T cell repertoires in COVID-19. Study details: Samples of COVID-19 (acute and convalescent) were obtained from the United States, Italy and Spain. T cells, B-cell-depleted T cells, or PBMCs provided the cDNA or gDNA that served as material.

This TCR was sampled from a man aged 50 to 60 with acute or convalescent COVID-19. The material sequenced was peripheral blood. This chain uses TRBV7-8 with TRBJ2-1, with a tentative D call TRBD1 (6 bases). DNA of the CDR3: TGTGCCAGCAGCCCAAGGGGTGTGGCAGGGGTCTACAATGAGCAGTTCTTC. Translated: CASSPRGVAGVYNEQFF.